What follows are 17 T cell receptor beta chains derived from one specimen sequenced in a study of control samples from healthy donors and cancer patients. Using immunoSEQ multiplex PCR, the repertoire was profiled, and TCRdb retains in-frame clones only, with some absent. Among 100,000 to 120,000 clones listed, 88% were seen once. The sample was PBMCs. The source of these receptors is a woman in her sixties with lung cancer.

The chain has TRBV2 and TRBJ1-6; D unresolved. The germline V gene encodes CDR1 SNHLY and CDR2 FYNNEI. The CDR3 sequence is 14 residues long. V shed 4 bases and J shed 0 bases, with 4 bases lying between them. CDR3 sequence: CASSVRSYNSPLHF. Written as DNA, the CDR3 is TGTGCCAGCAGTGTGCGCTCCTATAATTCACCCCTCCACTTT.

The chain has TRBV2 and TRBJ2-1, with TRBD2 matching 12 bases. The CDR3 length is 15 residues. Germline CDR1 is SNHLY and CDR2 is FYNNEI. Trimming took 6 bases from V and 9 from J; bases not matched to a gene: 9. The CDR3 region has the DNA TGTGCCAGCAGGGCGGGACTAGCGGGTTTAGTTGAGCAGTTCTTC. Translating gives CASRAGLAGLVEQFF.

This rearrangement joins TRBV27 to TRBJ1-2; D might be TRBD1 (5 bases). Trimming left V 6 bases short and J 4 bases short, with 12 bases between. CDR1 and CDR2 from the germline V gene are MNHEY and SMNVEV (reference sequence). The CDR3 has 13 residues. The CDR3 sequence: CASSQQDSYGYTF. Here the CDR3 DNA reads TGTGCCAGCAGCCAACAGGATAGCTATGGCTACACCTTC.

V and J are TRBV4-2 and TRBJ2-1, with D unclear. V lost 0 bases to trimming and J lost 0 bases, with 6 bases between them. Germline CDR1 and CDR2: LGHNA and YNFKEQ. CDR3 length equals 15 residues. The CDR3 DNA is TGTGCCAGCAGCCAAGATGGGCTCTCCTACAATGAGCAGTTCTTC. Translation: CASSQDGLSYNEQFF.

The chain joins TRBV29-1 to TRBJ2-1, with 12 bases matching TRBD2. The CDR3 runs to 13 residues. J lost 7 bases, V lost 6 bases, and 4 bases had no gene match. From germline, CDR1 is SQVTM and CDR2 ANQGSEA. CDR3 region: CSVLTSGRNEQFF. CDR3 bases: TGCAGCGTATTGACTAGCGGGAGAAATGAGCAGTTCTTC.

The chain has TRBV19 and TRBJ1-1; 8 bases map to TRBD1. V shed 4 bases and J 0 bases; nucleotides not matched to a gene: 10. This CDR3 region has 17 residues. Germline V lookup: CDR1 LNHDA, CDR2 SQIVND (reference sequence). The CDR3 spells CASSTPDRGQMNTEAFF. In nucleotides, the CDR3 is TGTGCCAGTAGTACACCAGACAGGGGCCAAATGAACACTGAAGCTTTCTTT.

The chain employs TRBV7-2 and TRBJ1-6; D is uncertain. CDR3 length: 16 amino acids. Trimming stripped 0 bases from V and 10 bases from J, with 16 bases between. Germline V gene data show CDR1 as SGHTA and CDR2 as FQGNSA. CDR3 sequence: CASSLAASQEVSPLHF. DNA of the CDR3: TGTGCCAGCAGCTTAGCGGCCAGCCAAGAGGTCTCACCCCTCCACTTT.

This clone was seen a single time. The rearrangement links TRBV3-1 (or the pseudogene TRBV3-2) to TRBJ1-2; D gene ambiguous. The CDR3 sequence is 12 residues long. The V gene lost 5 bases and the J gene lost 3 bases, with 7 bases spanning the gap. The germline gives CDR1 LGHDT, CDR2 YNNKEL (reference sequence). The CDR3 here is CASSSLYYGYTF. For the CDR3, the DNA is TGTGCCAGCAGCTCCTTGTACTATGGCTACACCTTC.

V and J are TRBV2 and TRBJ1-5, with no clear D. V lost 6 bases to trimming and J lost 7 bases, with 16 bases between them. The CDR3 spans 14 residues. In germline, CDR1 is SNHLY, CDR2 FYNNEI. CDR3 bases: TGTGCCAGCAGCCAAATGGAGGGTCAGCAGCCCCAGCATTTT. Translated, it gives CASSQMEGQQPQHF.

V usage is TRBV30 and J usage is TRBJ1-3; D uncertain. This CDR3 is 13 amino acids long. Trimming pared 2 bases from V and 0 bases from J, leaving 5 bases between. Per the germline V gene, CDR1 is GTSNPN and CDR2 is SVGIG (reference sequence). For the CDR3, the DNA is TGTGCCTGGAGTTTGTCCTCTGGAAACACCATATATTTT. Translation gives CAWSLSSGNTIYF. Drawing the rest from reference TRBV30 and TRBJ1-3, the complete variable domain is SQTIHQWPATLVQPVGSPLSLECTVEGTSNPNLYWYRQAAGRGLQLLFYSVGIGQISSEVPQNLSASRPQDRQFILSSKKLLLSDSGFYLCAWSLSSGNTIYFGEGSWLTVV.

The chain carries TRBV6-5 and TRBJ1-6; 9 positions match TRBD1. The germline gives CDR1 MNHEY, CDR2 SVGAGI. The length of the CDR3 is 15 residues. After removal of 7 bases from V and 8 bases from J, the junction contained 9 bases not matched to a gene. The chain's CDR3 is CASNPGGQGYSPLHF. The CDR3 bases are TGTGCCAGCAACCCCGGGGGACAGGGTTATTCACCCCTCCACTTT.

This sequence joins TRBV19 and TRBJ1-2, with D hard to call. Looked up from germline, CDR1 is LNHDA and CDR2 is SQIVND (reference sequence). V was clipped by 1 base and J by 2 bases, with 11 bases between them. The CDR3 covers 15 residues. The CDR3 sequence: CASSIAAGENYGYTF. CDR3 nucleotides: TGTGCCAGTAGTATAGCGGCGGGAGAAAACTATGGCTACACCTTC.

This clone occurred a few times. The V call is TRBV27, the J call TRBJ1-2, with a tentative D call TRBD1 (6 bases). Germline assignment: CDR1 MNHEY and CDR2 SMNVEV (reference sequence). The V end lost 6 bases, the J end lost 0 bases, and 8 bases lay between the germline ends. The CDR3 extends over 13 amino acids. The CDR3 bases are TGTGCCAGCAGGTACAGGGCTAACTATGGCTACACCTTC. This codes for CASRYRANYGYTF.

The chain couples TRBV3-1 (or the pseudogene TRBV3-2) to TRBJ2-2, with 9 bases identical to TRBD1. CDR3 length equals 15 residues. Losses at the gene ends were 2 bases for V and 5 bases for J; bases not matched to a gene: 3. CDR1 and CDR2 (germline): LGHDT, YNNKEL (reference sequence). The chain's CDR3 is CASSQPQGATGELFF. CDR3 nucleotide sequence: TGTGCCAGCAGCCAACCACAGGGGGCGACCGGGGAGCTGTTTTTT.

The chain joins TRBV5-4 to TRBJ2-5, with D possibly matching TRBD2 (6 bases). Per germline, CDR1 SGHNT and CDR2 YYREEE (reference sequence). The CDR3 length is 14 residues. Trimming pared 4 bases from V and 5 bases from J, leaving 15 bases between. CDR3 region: CASSDKAGGETQYF. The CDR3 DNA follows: TGTGCCAGCAGCGATAAAGCGGGCGGGGAGACCCAGTACTTC.

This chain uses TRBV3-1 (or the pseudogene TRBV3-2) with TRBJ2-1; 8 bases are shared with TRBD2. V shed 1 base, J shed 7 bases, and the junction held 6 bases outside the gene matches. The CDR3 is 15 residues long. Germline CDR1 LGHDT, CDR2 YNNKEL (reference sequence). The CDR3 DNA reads TGTGCCAGCAGCCAAGGTGGGACTAGTTGGAATGAGCAGTTCTTC. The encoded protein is CASSQGGTSWNEQFF.

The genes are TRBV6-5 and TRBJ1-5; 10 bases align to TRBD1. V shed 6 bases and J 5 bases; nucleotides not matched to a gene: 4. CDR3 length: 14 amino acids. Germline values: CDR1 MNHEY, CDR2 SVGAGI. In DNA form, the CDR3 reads TGTGCCAGCAGCCTGGGGACAGGGGATCAGCCCCAGCATTTT. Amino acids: CASSLGTGDQPQHF.